This T cell receptor beta chain was recovered during a study of blood T cell repertoires in COVID-19. At the level of the study: Researchers got acute and convalescent COVID-19 samples from the United States, Italy and Spain. PBMCs, B-cell-depleted T cells, or T cells were the source of the cDNA or gDNA that made up the material.

The CDR3 runs 15 residues. Germline V gene data show CDR1 as SGHRS and CDR2 as YFSETQ. J lost 3 bases, V lost 4 bases, and 8 bases had no gene match. Seattle cases were enrolled at active infection and followed longitudinally. Methods used by the authors: Cell counts per sample came from amplifying reference gene primers. Here immunoSEQ multiplex PCR was the method, and the copy in TCRdb shows in-frame clones only, minus some. V and J calls and clone size are as listed in that table; D and trimming were resolved from the DNA. Found here are 200,000 to 300,000 clones, about nine tenths of them singletons; the top ten hold around 0.86%.

The sequenced material came from peripheral blood. The TCR comes from a man aged 25 to 40 with COVID-19, enrolled during active disease. This sequence joins TRBV5-1 and TRBJ2-5, with 8 bases matching TRBD1. CDR3 in DNA: TGCGCCAGCAGCCTCAGCAGGGGGCGGGAAGAGACCCAGTACTTC. Translating it yields CASSLSRGREETQYF.